The 3 T cell receptor beta chains below all came from one sample that was sequenced in a study of blood T cells in healthy people across ages. Then a second PCR, running roughly 7 to 11 cycles, was carried out with a sample-barcoded 5' primer and a J-beta primer mix. TCRdb recomputed calls from the 5' RACE reads with MiXCR, one row per CDR3 protein. Seen here are about 770,000 distinct CDR3 sequences, under 55% observed once, and the top ten hold around 18%. The sequenced material came from blood. These receptors came from a man between 60 and 75 years old in good health.

This clonotype was counted a few times. This chain connects TRBV2 to TRBJ2-7; D unresolved. Germline-derived CDR1 and CDR2 are SNHLY and FYNNEI. The CDR3 runs to 15 residues. Trimming took 2 bases from V and 1 from J, leaving 12 bases between them. CDR3 protein: CASSERLLFSYEQYF. CDR3 DNA sequence: TGTGCCAGCAGTGAACGGCTGCTTTTTTCCTACGAGCAGTACTTC.

The sample holds a few counts of this clonotype. V gene TRBV14 combines with J gene TRBJ2-2; D is undetermined. The germline gives CDR1 SGHDN, CDR2 FVKESK. V lost 1 base, J lost 9 bases, and 3 bases lay in between. The CDR3 is made up of 11 amino acids. The CDR3 loop reads CASSQVRELFF. CDR3 nucleotide sequence: TGTGCCAGCAGCCAAGTGCGGGAGCTGTTTTTT.

J is TRBJ1-4 and V is TRBV20-1, with D uncertain. This CDR3 is 12 amino acids long. The germline CDR1 and CDR2 sequences are DFQATT and SNEGSKA (reference sequence). V lost 2 bases, J lost 6 bases, and 7 bases lay in between. Written as DNA, the CDR3 is TGCAGTGCTAGATTCGGGGATGAAAAACTGTTTTTT. Encoded protein: CSARFGDEKLFF.